The 21 T cell receptor beta chains reported below all come from one sample, sequenced in a study of blood T cell repertoires in COVID-19. Method: immunoSEQ multiplex PCR; TCRdb's copy keeps in-frame clones and lacks some. The sample consists of some 220,000 clones, 70% to 85% of them appearing once. Sequenced sample: PBMCs or T cells enriched from blood (not recorded which). These receptors were collected from a woman in her thirties or forties with acute COVID-19.

The chain uses TRBV28 and TRBJ1-1; TRBD1 matches 10 bases. Germline V CDR1 and CDR2: MDHEN, SYDVKM. This CDR3 contains 15 residues. Trimming took 5 bases from V and 8 from J; bases not matched to a gene: 11. The CDR3 nucleotides read TGTGCCAGCAGTCCCAGGAGACAGGGGGCGCCGGAAGCTTTCTTT. The encoded protein is CASSPRRQGAPEAFF.

V is TRBV25-1 and J is TRBJ1-2; D call uncertain. The CDR3 runs to 12 residues. CDR1 MGHDK and CDR2 SYGVNS come from the germline V gene. Trimming stripped 6 bases from V and 7 bases from J, with 12 bases between. The CDR3 sequence is CASSETRAGYTF. The CDR3 DNA follows: TGTGCCAGCAGCGAAACTAGAGCTGGCTACACCTTC.

The chain links TRBV18 to TRBJ2-6; TRBD1 matches at 7 bases. This CDR3 has 20 amino acids. Germline V gene data show CDR1 as KGHSH and CDR2 as LQKENI. V was clipped by 4 bases and J by 4 bases; unmatched bases: 19. CDR3 residues: CASSRLADRARITGANVLTF. The DNA for the CDR3 is TGTGCCAGCTCACGACTTGCCGACAGGGCTCGGATTACGGGGGCCAACGTCCTGACTTTC.

The DNA of the CDR3 is TGTGCCAGTAGCCTTAGACTAGCGGGGGGCTTATACAATGAGCAGTTCTTC. Protein: CASSLRLAGGLYNEQFF. This chain links TRBV19 with TRBJ2-1; 13 nucleotides line up with TRBD2. Losses at the gene ends were 6 bases for V and 4 bases for J; bases not matched to a gene: 9. Germline assignment: CDR1 LNHDA and CDR2 SQIVND (reference sequence). The CDR3 is 17 amino acids. Drawing the rest from reference TRBV19 and TRBJ2-1, the complete variable domain is DGGITQSPKYLFRKEGQNVTLSCEQNLNHDAMYWYRQDPGQGLRLIYYSQIVNDFQKGDIAEGYSVSREKKESFPLTVTSAQKNPTAFYLCASSLRLAGGLYNEQFFGPGTRLTVL.

This chain connects TRBV7-9 to TRBJ1-1; 9 bases are shared with TRBD1. Trimming took 3 bases from V and 3 from J; bases not matched to a gene: 5. CDR1 SEHNR and CDR2 FQNEAQ come from the germline V gene (reference sequence). The CDR3 totals 15 residues. The CDR3 sequence: CASSFPGQGYTEAFF. In DNA, the CDR3 is TGTGCCAGCAGCTTCCCGGGACAGGGATACACTGAAGCTTTCTTT.

The rearrangement uses TRBV14 and TRBJ2-3; D possibly corresponds to TRBD1 (5 bases). CDR1 and CDR2 (germline): SGHDN, FVKESK. With 0 bases removed from V and 0 bases from J, the gap between germline ends came to 16 bases. The CDR3 extends over 18 amino acids. The CDR3 coding sequence is TGTGCCAGCAGCCAAGAGAACGAGGACACCCGTAGCACAGATACGCAGTATTTT. Its protein product is CASSQENEDTRSTDTQYF.

The rearrangement joins TRBV14 to TRBJ1-2; 10 nucleotides agree with TRBD1. Trimming took 3 bases from V and 8 from J; bases not matched to a gene: 6. The germline V gene encodes CDR1 SGHDN and CDR2 FVKESK. This CDR3 region has 14 residues. CDR3 sequence: CASSQDRGTGGYTF. In DNA, the CDR3 is TGTGCCAGCAGCCAGGACAGGGGGACTGGCGGCTACACCTTC.

The genes are TRBV7-8 and TRBJ2-7, with 7 bases fitting TRBD1. This CDR3 contains 14 residues. V shed 5 bases, J shed 0 bases, and the junction held 4 bases outside the gene matches. Germline CDR1 is SGHVS and CDR2 is FQNEAQ. The CDR3 DNA follows: TGTGCCAGCAGCATACAGGGGCCCTCCTACGAGCAGTACTTC. Translating it yields CASSIQGPSYEQYF.

The count of this clone is one. The chain combines TRBV11-2 with TRBJ1-5; 12 nucleotides match TRBD1. The CDR3 is 18 residues long. With V trimmed by 2 bases and J by 7 bases, 12 bases remained unmatched. CDR1 SGHAT and CDR2 FQNNGV come from the germline V gene. The CDR3 here is CASSLRDRGPYLRQPQHF. CDR3 sequence (DNA): TGTGCCAGCAGCTTAAGGGACAGGGGGCCGTACCTCAGGCAGCCCCAGCATTTT.

The chain is built from TRBV29-1 and TRBJ1-2; 12 bases line up with TRBD1. With 8 bases clipped from V and 7 bases from J, the junction kept 11 bases outside the gene matches. From germline, CDR1 is SQVTM and CDR2 ANQGSEA. The CDR3 contains 14 residues. CDR3: CSFNGGQGASGYTF. CDR3 coding DNA: TGCAGCTTCAATGGGGGACAGGGGGCGAGTGGCTACACCTTC. Together with reference TRBV29-1 and TRBJ1-2, the CDR3 gives the full variable domain: SAVISQKPSRDICQRGTSLTIQCQVDSQVTMMFWYRQQPGQSLTLIATANQGSEATYESGFVIDKFPISRPNLTFSTLTVSNMSPEDSSIYLCSFNGGQGASGYTFGSGTRLTVV.

This clone was detected only a few times. This chain links TRBV7-9 with TRBJ1-6; no clear D. The V gene lost 1 base and the J gene lost 7 bases, with 11 bases spanning the gap. The CDR3 sequence is 15 residues long. Germline CDR1 SEHNR, CDR2 FQNEAQ (reference sequence). CDR3 DNA sequence: TGTGCCAGCAGCTTAGACAGCCTTTTGAATTCACCCCTCCACTTT. Protein product: CASSLDSLLNSPLHF.

This chain uses TRBV7-3 with TRBJ2-3; TRBD2 matches 14 bases. This CDR3 comprises 17 residues. V lost 5 bases to trimming and J lost 5 bases; unmatched junction nucleotides: 9. CDR1 and CDR2 (germline): SGHTA, FQGTGA. The CDR3 protein is CASSTETSGGVGDTQYF. The CDR3 DNA sequence: TGTGCCAGCAGCACCGAGACTAGCGGGGGGGTAGGAGATACGCAGTATTTT.

The chain combines TRBV7-9 with TRBJ2-6; perhaps TRBD2 as D (6 bases). Germline CDR1 is SEHNR and CDR2 is FQNEAQ (reference sequence). Trimming removed 4 bases from V and 2 bases from J, with 9 bases in between. This CDR3 has 15 residues. The CDR3 bases are TGTGCCAGCAGCTCCCCGGGGGCTGGGGCCAACGTCCTGACTTTC. Translated, it gives CASSSPGAGANVLTF.

The gene calls are TRBV28 and TRBJ2-7, with D tentatively TRBD1 (5 bases). The germline V gene encodes CDR1 MDHEN and CDR2 SYDVKM. The CDR3 has 13 amino acids. V was clipped by 8 bases and J by 0 bases, with 11 bases between them. CDR3 DNA: TGTGCCAGCGACAGTCCCCACTCCTACGAGCAGTACTTC. Protein product: CASDSPHSYEQYF.

The V gene is TRBV5-8, the J gene TRBJ1-2; a weak D match, TRBD1 (5 bases). From germline, CDR1 is SGHTS and CDR2 YDEGEE. CDR3 size: 14 residues. Trimming shortened V by 4 bases and J by 6 bases, and 16 bases separated the two germline ends. The DNA of the CDR3 is TGTGCCAGCAGCCTTCAGGGTTTGTCTAATGGCTACACCTTC. Its protein is CASSLQGLSNGYTF.

The rearrangement links TRBV4-1 to TRBJ1-1, with D possibly being TRBD1 (5 bases). The V gene's germline CDR1 is MGHRA and CDR2 YSYEKL. This CDR3 has 14 amino acids. V was cut by 3 bases and J by 10 bases, with 18 bases left in between. CDR3 nucleotides: TGCGCCAGCAGCCACTTATTAGGGCAGGGCCGAGCTTTCTTT. It specifies CASSHLLGQGRAFF.

This rearrangement joins TRBV19 to TRBJ2-2; D is possibly TRBD1 (6 bases). Deletions cut 5 bases from V and 3 bases from J, with 13 bases between. The V gene's germline CDR1 is LNHDA and CDR2 SQIVND (reference sequence). The CDR3 covers 15 residues. The CDR3 DNA reads TGTGCCAGTAGTTTCAAGGGGGTTTACACCGGGGAGCTGTTTTTT. Protein product: CASSFKGVYTGELFF. Drawing the rest from reference TRBV19 and TRBJ2-2, the complete variable domain is DGGITQSPKYLFRKEGQNVTLSCEQNLNHDAMYWYRQDPGQGLRLIYYSQIVNDFQKGDIAEGYSVSREKKESFPLTVTSAQKNPTAFYLCASSFKGVYTGELFFGEGSRLTVL.

This clone was detected many times. This sequence joins TRBV2 and TRBJ2-3; TRBD1 aligns across 7 bases. The CDR3 is 13 amino acids. With 11 bases clipped from V and 0 bases from J, the junction kept 5 bases outside the gene matches. Germline V lookup: CDR1 SNHLY, CDR2 FYNNEI. The CDR3 sequence is CAGRGLSTDTQYF. The CDR3 coding sequence is TGTGCCGGAAGGGGGCTTAGCACAGATACGCAGTATTTT.

There are a few counts of this clone. This chain joins TRBV7-9 and TRBJ1-1; D is perhaps TRBD1 (6 bases). The CDR3 loop spans 13 amino acids. Germline CDR1 reads SEHNR; CDR2 reads FQNEAQ (reference sequence). Trimming took off 5 bases at V and 6 bases at J, with 13 bases between the two ends. CDR3 nucleotide sequence: TGTGCCAGCAGCGGTACAGGGATTCCTGAAGCTTTCTTT. It specifies CASSGTGIPEAFF.

The rearrangement links TRBV29-1 to TRBJ1-2; D gene uncertain. The CDR3 is 14 amino acids. Trimming shortened V by 1 base and J by 3 bases, and 12 bases separated the two germline ends. Germline lookup yields CDR1 SQVTM and CDR2 ANQGSEA. For the CDR3, the DNA is TGCAGCGTTGAAGGGCCGTCCTTCGACTATGGCTACACCTTC. Translation: CSVEGPSFDYGYTF. Based on the CDR3 plus reference TRBV29-1 and TRBJ1-2, the full variable domain is SAVISQKPSRDICQRGTSLTIQCQVDSQVTMMFWYRQQPGQSLTLIATANQGSEATYESGFVIDKFPISRPNLTFSTLTVSNMSPEDSSIYLCSVEGPSFDYGYTFGSGTRLTVV.

The rearrangement links TRBV9 to TRBJ2-7; TRBD2 matches at 8 bases. The germline V gene encodes CDR1 SGDLS and CDR2 YYNGEE. With V trimmed by 1 base and J by 5 bases, 5 bases remained unmatched. The CDR3 runs to 14 residues. Written as DNA, the CDR3 is TGTGCCAGCAGCGTAAGCGGGAGTTCGAACGAGCAGTACTTC. Translated: CASSVSGSSNEQYF. Looking up the rest from reference TRBV9 and TRBJ2-7 gives the full variable domain: DSGVTQTPKHLITATGQRVTLRCSPRSGDLSVYWYQQSLDQGLQFLIQYYNGEERAKGNILERFSAQQFPDLHSELNLSSLELGDSALYFCASSVSGSSNEQYFGPGTRLTVT.